The 20 T cell receptor beta chains listed next were all sequenced from one sample in a study of blood T cell repertoires in COVID-19 (dated by TCRdb to 2020 to 2022). Preparation of the library involved the immunoSEQ multiplex PCR assay. TCRdb took over this immuneACCESS table, retaining in-frame rearrangements with V and J assigned. Such tables are incomplete; in checked studies, under half of the missing clones stem from an unresolved V gene, and the remainder is unexplained. In this sample the table shows approximately 110,000 clones, about 80% of which occur a single time. The ten largest clones capture less than 20% of the sample. Sample: peripheral blood. The receptor source for this set is a woman in her 70s with acute or convalescent COVID-19.

The chain uses TRBV27 and TRBJ1-2; perhaps TRBD1 as D (6 bases). There are 13 residues in the CDR3. CDR1 and CDR2 (germline): MNHEY, SMNVEV (reference sequence). Trimming left V 6 bases short and J 2 bases short, with 10 bases between. The CDR3 DNA sequence: TGTGCCAGCAGGCCTGACAGGAACTATGGCTACACCTTC. Its translation: CASRPDRNYGYTF.

This chain joins TRBV6-5 and TRBJ1-3, with 7 bases lining up with TRBD1. The V and J ends lost 2 bases and 3 bases, in that order; junction bases with no gene match: 4. The CDR3 consists of 15 residues. Germline V gene sequence: CDR1 MNHEY, CDR2 SVGAGI. CDR3 in amino acids: CASSYGQANGNTIYF. The CDR3 coding sequence is TGTGCCAGCAGTTACGGACAGGCCAATGGAAACACCATATATTTT.

This rearrangement joins TRBV11-2 to TRBJ1-2; possible D gene TRBD1, 6 bases. The CDR3 is 16 amino acids. CDR1 SGHAT and CDR2 FQNNGV come from the germline V gene. Between the trimmed V and J ends, which lost 5 bases and 8 bases, there was a span of 24 bases. The CDR3 protein is CASSRNDPGQGSGYTF. The DNA for the CDR3 is TGTGCCAGCAGCCGCAACGATCCGGGACAAGGATCGGGCTACACCTTC. The full variable domain, completed using reference TRBV11-2 and TRBJ1-2, is EAGVAQSPRYKIIEKRQSVAFWCNPISGHATLYWYQQILGQGPKLLIQFQNNGVVDDSQLPKDRFSAERLKGVDSTLKIQPAKLEDSAVYLCASSRNDPGQGSGYTFGSGTRLTVV.

The gene calls are TRBV6-2 or TRBV6-3 and TRBJ2-3; D unclear. The germline gives CDR1 MNHEY, CDR2 SVGEGT. The V end lost 6 bases, the J end lost 3 bases, and 13 bases lay between the germline ends. The CDR3 is 14 residues long. CDR3 region: CASSYVSPTDTQYF. CDR3 DNA sequence: TGTGCCAGCAGCTATGTAAGCCCTACAGATACGCAGTATTTT.

This chain links TRBV5-1 with TRBJ2-2; the D gene is possibly TRBD1 (6 bases). There are 13 residues in the CDR3. The V end was cut by 0 bases, the J end by 9 bases, with 9 bases between. CDR1 and CDR2 (germline): SGHRS, YFSETQ. The CDR3 loop reads CASSLEGDRELFF. DNA for the CDR3: TGCGCCAGCAGCTTGGAGGGGGACCGGGAGCTGTTTTTT.

The gene calls are TRBV9 and TRBJ2-3; 12 bases are a match to TRBD2. CDR3 length equals 17 residues. The germline V gene encodes CDR1 SGDLS and CDR2 YYNGEE. V was pared by 3 bases and J by 5 bases, with 10 bases of the junction left unmatched. CDR3 in DNA: TGTGCCAGCAGCGGCGGGACTAGCGGGCCTGGGAAAGATACGCAGTATTTT. It encodes CASSGGTSGPGKDTQYF.

The genes are TRBV3-1 (or the pseudogene TRBV3-2) and TRBJ1-2; 12 nucleotides line up with TRBD1. With 7 bases clipped from V and 8 bases from J, the junction kept 8 bases outside the gene matches. The CDR3 sequence is 14 residues long. CDR1 LGHDT and CDR2 YNNKEL come from the germline V gene (reference sequence). The CDR3 DNA follows: TGTGCCAGCACCTGGGGGACAGGGGGCGAAGGCTACACCTTC. Residues: CASTWGTGGEGYTF.

The chain links TRBV19 to TRBJ1-2, with 7 nucleotides matching TRBD1. V shed 5 bases, J shed 6 bases, and the junction held 9 bases outside the gene matches. This CDR3 comprises 14 residues. Germline loops: CDR1 LNHDA, CDR2 SQIVND (reference sequence). In nucleotides, the CDR3 is TGTGCCAGTAGTGTTGACAGGGCGGTTAATGGCTACACCTTC. It yields the protein CASSVDRAVNGYTF.

The chain employs TRBV5-4 and TRBJ1-2; D call uncertain. V lost 3 bases, J lost 6 bases, and 15 bases lay in between. CDR3 length equals 14 residues. CDR1 and CDR2 from the germline V gene are SGHNT and YYREEE (reference sequence). CDR3 sequence (DNA): TGTGCCAGCAGCTATATTGAGGGATCAGATGGCTACACCTTC. Protein sequence: CASSYIEGSDGYTF.

This chain connects TRBV10-2 to TRBJ2-3; D unresolved. The length of the CDR3 is 16 residues. V lost 0 bases, J lost 3 bases, and 13 bases lay in between. CDR1 is WSHSY and CDR2 is SAAADI in the germline V gene. The CDR3 reads CASSESSRGKTDTQYF. CDR3 nucleotide sequence: TGCGCCAGCAGTGAGTCGAGTAGAGGAAAAACAGATACGCAGTATTTT.

The V call is TRBV9, the J call TRBJ2-7, with 7 nucleotides matching TRBD1. This CDR3 contains 16 residues. The germline V gene encodes CDR1 SGDLS and CDR2 YYNGEE. The V segment lost 3 bases and the J segment 5 bases; nucleotides outside the gene matches: 14. The CDR3, as DNA: TGTGCCAGCAGCGGAGGGGGCGGACGGCTTGTCGACGAGCAGTACTTC. It translates to CASSGGGGRLVDEQYF.

The chain couples TRBV30 to TRBJ1-1; D ambiguous. CDR3 length: 14 amino acids. Germline values: CDR1 GTSNPN, CDR2 SVGIG (reference sequence). V dropped 0 bases and J dropped 0 bases, with 8 bases sitting between them. As DNA, the CDR3 is TGTGCCTGGAGTGTGCCAGGCTTGAACACTGAAGCTTTCTTT. Translating gives CAWSVPGLNTEAFF.

This clone was observed once. This sequence joins TRBV5-4 and TRBJ2-5, with D possibly being TRBD1 (6 bases). CDR1 and CDR2 from the germline V gene are SGHNT and YYREEE (reference sequence). V lost 2 bases, J lost 5 bases, and 16 bases lay in between. The CDR3 runs to 15 residues. Here the CDR3 reads CASSLATGRQETQYF. CDR3 coding DNA: TGTGCCAGCAGCTTAGCGACAGGTCGCCAGGAGACCCAGTACTTC.

The genes are TRBV9 and TRBJ1-5, with a weak D call TRBD1 (5 bases). Germline V gives CDR1 SGDLS, CDR2 YYNGEE. V gave up 3 bases and J gave up 4 bases, with 14 bases separating them. This CDR3 comprises 15 residues. The CDR3 sequence is CASSGLNRPNQPQHF. The CDR3 bases are TGTGCCAGCAGCGGTTTAAACAGGCCGAATCAGCCCCAGCATTTT. Variable domain in full (rest from reference TRBV9 and TRBJ1-5): DSGVTQTPKHLITATGQRVTLRCSPRSGDLSVYWYQQSLDQGLQFLIQYYNGEERAKGNILERFSAQQFPDLHSELNLSSLELGDSALYFCASSGLNRPNQPQHFGDGTRLSIL.

The genes are TRBV5-4 and TRBJ1-1; a possible D gene is TRBD1 (5 bases). V lost 3 bases, J lost 2 bases, and 14 bases lay in between. Germline assignment: CDR1 SGHNT and CDR2 YYREEE (reference sequence). This CDR3 has 15 residues. The CDR3 sequence: CASSYSRQPNTEAFF. The CDR3 DNA is TGTGCCAGCAGCTACTCTCGACAGCCCAACACTGAAGCTTTCTTT.

This clone was counted once. The rearrangement links TRBV19 to TRBJ1-5, with D possibly matching TRBD1 (6 bases). There are 15 residues in the CDR3. Germline CDR1 reads LNHDA; CDR2 reads SQIVND (reference sequence). Trimming pared 1 base from V and 6 bases from J, leaving 13 bases between. This CDR3 is CASSIATGLGQPQHF. The CDR3 DNA follows: TGTGCCAGTAGTATAGCGACAGGCCTGGGTCAGCCCCAGCATTTT.

The rearrangement joins TRBV19 to TRBJ1-5; 7 bases align to TRBD1. CDR1 is LNHDA, CDR2 SQIVND, per germline (reference sequence). This CDR3 is 16 amino acids long. V was clipped by 6 bases and J by 0 bases; unmatched bases: 8. The CDR3 loop is CASSLGTANSNQPQHF. The CDR3 DNA is TGTGCCAGTAGCCTTGGGACAGCGAATAGCAATCAGCCCCAGCATTTT.

This chain links TRBV4-3 with TRBJ1-1; 9 nucleotides agree with TRBD1. Germline V gene data show CDR1 as LGHNA and CDR2 as YSLEER. With V trimmed by 0 bases and J by 10 bases, 6 bases remained unmatched. The CDR3 consists of 14 residues. The CDR3, as DNA: TGCGCCAGCAGCCAAGATAGGGGACAGGGTGCAGCTTTCTTT. This encodes CASSQDRGQGAAFF.

This clone was counted a few times. V and J are TRBV5-6 and TRBJ2-2, with TRBD1 as a possible D gene (5 bases). V was cut by 4 bases and J by 0 bases, with 16 bases left in between. CDR3 length: 17 amino acids. Germline loops: CDR1 SGHDT, CDR2 YYEEEE. The CDR3 spells CASSPPWGGTNTGELFF. CDR3 DNA sequence: TGTGCCAGCAGCCCACCTTGGGGCGGAACGAACACCGGGGAGCTGTTTTTT.

In the case of this clone: At one of its ends the junction is not consistent with the germline gene, which may arise from a read error. V gene TRBV30 combines with J gene TRBJ1-5, with D tentatively TRBD1 (5 bases). The CDR3 runs 13 residues. Germline loops: CDR1 GTSNPN, CDR2 SVGIG (reference sequence). The DNA for the CDR3 is TGTGCCTGGAACAGGAACACGAATCAGCCCCGGCATTTT. Amino acid sequence: CAWNRNTNQPRHF.